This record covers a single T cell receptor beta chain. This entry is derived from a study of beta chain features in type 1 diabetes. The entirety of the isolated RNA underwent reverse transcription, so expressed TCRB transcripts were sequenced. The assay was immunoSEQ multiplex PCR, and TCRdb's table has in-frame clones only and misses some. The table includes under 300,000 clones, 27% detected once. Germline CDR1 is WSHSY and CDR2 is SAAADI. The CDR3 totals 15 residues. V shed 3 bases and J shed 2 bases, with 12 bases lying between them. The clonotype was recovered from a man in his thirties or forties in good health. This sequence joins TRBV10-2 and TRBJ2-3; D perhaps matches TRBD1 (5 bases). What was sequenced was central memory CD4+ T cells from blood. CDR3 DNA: TGCGCCAGCAGTGATCCGGACACGTTCACAGATACGCAGTATTTT. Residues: CASSDPDTFTDTQYF.